Listed below are T cell receptor beta chains from one sample, sequenced in a study of tumor-infiltrating lymphocytes in primary liver carcinoma. TCRdb reprocessed the multiplex PCR reads via MiXCR and lists one record per CDR3 protein. This sample has 320,000 or so distinct CDR3 sequences, with approximately 60% found just once. Sequencing was done on a sample of peripheral blood. These receptors were taken from a man aged 35 to 55 with primary liver carcinoma and hepatitis B virus infection. CDR3s include the opening cysteine and the closing phenylalanine or tryptophan. The D gene is left open where the match is weak. A clone size is listed for some rows: how often the clone was seen (once, few, many), or a class if it is expanded.

- | - | TRBJ1-5 | TRBV11-2 | TGTGCCAGCGGCTTCCACCCACGTCGTACAGAGAATCAGCCCCAGCATTTT | CASGFHPRRTENQPQHF
- | few | TRBJ2-2 | TRBV5-4 | TGTGCCAGCAGGGCCGGTGGGACTGGGGAGCTGTTTTTT | CASRAGGTGELFF
- | - | TRBJ1-4 | TRBV6-1 | TGTGCCGGCAGTCCCGAGTTTCAGGGTAATGAGAAACTGTTTTTT | CAGSPEFQGNEKLFF
TRBD2 | - | TRBJ2-5 | TRBV29-1 | TGCAGCGCTGGGGAGGGTCACGAGACCCAATACTTC | CSAGEGHETQYF
- | - | TRBJ2-5 | TRBV6-1 | TGTGCCAACAGTCAGAGACTAGTTCAAGAGACCCAGTACTTC | CANSQRLVQETQYF
- | once | TRBJ2-1 | TRBV4-3 | TGCGCCAGCAGCCAAGGCCGCAGGAGACGGAGCTCCTACATTGAGCAGTTCTTC | CASSQGRRRRSSYIEQFF
- | many | TRBJ1-1 | TRBV29-1 | TGCAGCGCCGTAAGGGGGACTGAAGCTTTCTTT | CSAVRGTEAFF
- | - | TRBJ2-7 | TRBV4-1 | TGCGCCAGCAGCCAACCGAATCGGGGCTACAGTCGCGAGCAGTACTTC | CASSQPNRGYSREQYF
TRBD2 | - | TRBJ2-7 | TRBV7-9 | TGTGCCAGCAGCCTCCGGGACTACCTTTACGAGCAGTACTTC | CASSLRDYLYEQYF
- | few | TRBJ2-2 | TRBV28 | TGTGCCAGCAGTTCCCCGACTACCCTCGGGGAGCTGTTTTTT | CASSSPTTLGELFF
TRBD1 | many | TRBJ2-7 | TRBV6-2/TRBV6-3 | TGTGCCAGCAGCCAACCGACAGGGATCTCCTACGAGCAGTACTTC | CASSQPTGISYEQYF
TRBD2 | - | TRBJ2-1 | TRBV7-8 | TGTGCCAACAGCTCAGGGACTCGAAGACTAGCGGGAGTTCGGGAGCAGTTCTTC | CANSSGTRRLAGVREQFF
- | - | TRBJ2-7 | TRBV21-1 | TGTGCCAGCAGCATACGACTAGCCGCAGTTTACGAGCAGTACTTC | CASSIRLAAVYEQYF
- | - | TRBJ2-1 | TRBV5-1 | TGCGCCAGCAGCTTGGCGCAGGGCGGAGGCTTCGAGCAGTCCTTC | CASSLAQGGGFEQSF
- | - | TRBJ1-1 | TRBV30 | TGTGCCTGGAAGATCGAAGACACTGAAACTTTCTTT | CAWKIEDTETFF
- | - | TRBJ2-1 | TRBV7-9 | TGTGCCATCAGCTTAGCCGCGGGGAGTGAGCAGTTCTTC | CAISLAAGSEQFF
- | - | TRBJ2-1 | TRBV5-4 | TGTGCCAGCAGACCCGGGACTTCAACCTACAATGAGCAGTTCTTC | CASRPGTSTYNEQFF
TRBD2 | many | TRBJ2-1 | TRBV29-1 | TGCAGCGGGGACCAGCGGGGGGCCAGGGTCTTC | CSGDQRGARVF
TRBD1 | - | TRBJ1-2 | TRBV27 | TGTGCCAGCAGACGGGACAGTTCTAACTATGGCTACACCTTC | CASRRDSSNYGYTF
- | few | TRBJ2-3 | TRBV30 | TGTGCCTGGGAGGGCCCCAGTAGGGATACGCAGTATTTT | CAWEGPSRDTQYF
- | - | TRBJ2-7 | TRBV11-2 | TGTGCCAGAAGCGAGCGGACTAATTACGAGCAGTACTTC | CARSERTNYEQYF
- | many | TRBJ2-5 | TRBV6-1 | TGTGCCAGCAGTGAGGGGGGCCGCGAGACCCAGTACTTC | CASSEGGRETQYF
TRBD2 | - | TRBJ2-1 | TRBV25-1 | TGTGCCAGGATCGGGACTAGCTCCTACAATGAGCAGTTCTTC | CARIGTSSYNEQFF
- | - | TRBJ2-2 | TRBV11-2 | TGTACCACTAGCTTAGTGTCAGGGGGGACCGGGGAGCTGTTTTTT | CTTSLVSGGTGELFF